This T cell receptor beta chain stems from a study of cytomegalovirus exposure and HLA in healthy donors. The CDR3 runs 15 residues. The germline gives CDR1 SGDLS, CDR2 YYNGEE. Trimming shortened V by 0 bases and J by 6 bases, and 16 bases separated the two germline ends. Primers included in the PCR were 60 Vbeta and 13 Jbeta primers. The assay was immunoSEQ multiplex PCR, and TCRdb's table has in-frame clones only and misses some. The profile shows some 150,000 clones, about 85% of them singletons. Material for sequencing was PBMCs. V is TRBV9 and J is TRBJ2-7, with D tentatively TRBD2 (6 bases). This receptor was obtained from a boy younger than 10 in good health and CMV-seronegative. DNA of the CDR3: TGTGCCAGCAGCGTAGAGACGGCTAGCGTATCCGAGCAGTACTTC. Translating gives CASSVETASVSEQYF.